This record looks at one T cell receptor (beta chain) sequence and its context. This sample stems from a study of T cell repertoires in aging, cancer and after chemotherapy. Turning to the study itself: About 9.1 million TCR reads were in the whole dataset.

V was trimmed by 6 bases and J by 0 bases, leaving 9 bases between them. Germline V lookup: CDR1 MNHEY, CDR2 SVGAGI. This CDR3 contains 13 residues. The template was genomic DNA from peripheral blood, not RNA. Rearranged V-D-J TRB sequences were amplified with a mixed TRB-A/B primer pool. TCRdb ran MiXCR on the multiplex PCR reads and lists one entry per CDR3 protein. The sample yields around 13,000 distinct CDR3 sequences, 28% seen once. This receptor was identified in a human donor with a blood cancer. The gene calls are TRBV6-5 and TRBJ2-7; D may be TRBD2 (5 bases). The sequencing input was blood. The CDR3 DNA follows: TGTGCCAGCAGCCGAGGGAGCTCCTACGAGCAGTACTTC. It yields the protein CASSRGSSYEQYF.